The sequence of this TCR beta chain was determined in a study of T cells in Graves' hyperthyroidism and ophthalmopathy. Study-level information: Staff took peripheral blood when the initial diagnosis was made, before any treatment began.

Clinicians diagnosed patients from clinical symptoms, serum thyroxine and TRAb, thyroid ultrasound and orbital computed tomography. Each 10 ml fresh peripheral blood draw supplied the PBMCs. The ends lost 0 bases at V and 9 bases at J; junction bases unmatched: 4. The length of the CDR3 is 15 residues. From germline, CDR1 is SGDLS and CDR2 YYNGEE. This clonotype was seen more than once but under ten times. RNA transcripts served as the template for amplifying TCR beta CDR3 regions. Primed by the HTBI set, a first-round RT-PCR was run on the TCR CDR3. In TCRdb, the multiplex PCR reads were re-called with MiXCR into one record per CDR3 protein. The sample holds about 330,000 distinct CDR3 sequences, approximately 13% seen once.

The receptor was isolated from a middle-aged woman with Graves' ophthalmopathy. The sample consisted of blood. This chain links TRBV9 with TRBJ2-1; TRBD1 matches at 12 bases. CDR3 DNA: TGTGCCAGCAGCGTAGTAGGGACAGGGGGCAGTGAGCAGTTCTTC. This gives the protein CASSVVGTGGSEQFF.